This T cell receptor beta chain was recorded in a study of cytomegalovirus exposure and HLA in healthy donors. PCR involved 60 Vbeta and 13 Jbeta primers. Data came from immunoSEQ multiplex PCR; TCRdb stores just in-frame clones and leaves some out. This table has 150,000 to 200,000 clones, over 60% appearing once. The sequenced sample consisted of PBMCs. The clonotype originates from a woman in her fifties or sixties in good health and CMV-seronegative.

CDR3 amino acids: CASSQEITGQRNTIYF. CDR3 DNA sequence: TGCGCCAGCAGCCAAGAAATTACGGGACAGAGAAACACCATATATTTT. This chain uses TRBV4-1 with TRBJ1-3, with TRBD1 matching over 7 bases. This CDR3 comprises 16 residues. CDR1 is MGHRA and CDR2 is YSYEKL in the germline V gene. J was trimmed by 5 bases and V by 0 bases; bases with no gene match: 7.